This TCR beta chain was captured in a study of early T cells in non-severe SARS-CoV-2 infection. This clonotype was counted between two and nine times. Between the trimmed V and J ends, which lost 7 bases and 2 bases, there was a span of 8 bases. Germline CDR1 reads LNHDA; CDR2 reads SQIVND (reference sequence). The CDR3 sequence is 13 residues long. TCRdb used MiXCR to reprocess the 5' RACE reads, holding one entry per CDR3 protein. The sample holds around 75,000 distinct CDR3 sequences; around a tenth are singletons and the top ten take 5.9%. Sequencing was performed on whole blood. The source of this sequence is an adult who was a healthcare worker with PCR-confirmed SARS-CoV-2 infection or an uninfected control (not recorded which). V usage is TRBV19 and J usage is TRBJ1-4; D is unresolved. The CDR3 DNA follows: TGTGCCAGTAAAGATATCACTAATGAAAAACTGTTTTTT. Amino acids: CASKDITNEKLFF.